This T cell receptor (beta chain) was retrieved from a study of cytomegalovirus exposure and HLA in healthy donors. Study details: About 200 million T cells yielded more than 90 million unique TCR beta sequences, as an earlier analysis found. Study-wide results and caveats: Researchers counted roughly 160 TCR beta chains as cytomegalovirus-associated. Later analysis placed DRB1 highest and HLA-C lowest in TCR association rates, which differed by HLA locus.

A word on this clone: Its matching antigen is unknown.

The CDR3 is 15 residues long. V lost 1 base, J lost 0 bases, and 8 bases lay in between. The germline CDR1 and CDR2 sequences are MNHEY and SMNVEV (reference sequence). 60 Vbeta and 13 Jbeta primers were used in PCR. Generated by immunoSEQ multiplex PCR, the TCRdb table keeps only in-frame clones and is missing some. The repertoire has about 160,000 clones, approximately 81% of them found once; the top ten carry 2.4%. Though nominally healthy at sampling, donors likely had unrecorded immune exposures. This chain uses TRBV27 with TRBJ2-3; D is ambiguous. Sequenced input: PBMCs. The TCR was taken from a male donor in good health and CMV-seronegative. CDR3 sequence (DNA): TGTGCCAGCAGTTTATACGGAGTTAGCACAGATACGCAGTATTTT. Translation gives CASSLYGVSTDTQYF.